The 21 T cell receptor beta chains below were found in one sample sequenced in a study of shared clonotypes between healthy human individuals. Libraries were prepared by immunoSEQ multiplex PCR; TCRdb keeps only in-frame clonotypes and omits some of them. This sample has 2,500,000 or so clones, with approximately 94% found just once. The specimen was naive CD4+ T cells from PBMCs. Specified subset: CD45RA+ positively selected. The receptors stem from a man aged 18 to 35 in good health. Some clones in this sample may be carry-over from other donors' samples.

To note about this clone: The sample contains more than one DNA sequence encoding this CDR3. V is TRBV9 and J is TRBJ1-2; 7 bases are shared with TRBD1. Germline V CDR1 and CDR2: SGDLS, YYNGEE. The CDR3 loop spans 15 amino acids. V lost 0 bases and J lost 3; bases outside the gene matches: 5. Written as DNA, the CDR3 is TGTGCCAGCAGCGTAGACCCCCAGGGGGACTATGGCTACACCTTC. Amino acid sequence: CASSVDPQGDYGYTF.

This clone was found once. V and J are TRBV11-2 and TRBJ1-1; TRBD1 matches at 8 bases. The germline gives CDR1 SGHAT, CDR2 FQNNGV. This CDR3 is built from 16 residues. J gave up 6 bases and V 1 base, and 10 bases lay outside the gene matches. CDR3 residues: CASSLAPRGRGPEAFF. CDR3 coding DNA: TGTGCCAGCAGCTTAGCTCCCAGGGGCAGGGGGCCTGAAGCTTTCTTT.

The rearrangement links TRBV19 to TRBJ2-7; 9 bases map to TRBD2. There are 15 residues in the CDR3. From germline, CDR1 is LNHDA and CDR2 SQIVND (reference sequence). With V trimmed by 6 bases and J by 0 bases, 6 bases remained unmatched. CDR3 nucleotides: TGTGCCAGTAGCTACCGGACTAGCGACTCCTACGAGCAGTACTTC. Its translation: CASSYRTSDSYEQYF.

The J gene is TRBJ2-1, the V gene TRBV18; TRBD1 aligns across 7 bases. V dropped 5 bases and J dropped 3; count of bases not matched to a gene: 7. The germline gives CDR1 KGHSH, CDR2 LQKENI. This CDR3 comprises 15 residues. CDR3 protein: CASSRQGPHYNEQFF. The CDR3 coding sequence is TGTGCCAGCTCAAGACAGGGACCTCACTACAATGAGCAGTTCTTC.

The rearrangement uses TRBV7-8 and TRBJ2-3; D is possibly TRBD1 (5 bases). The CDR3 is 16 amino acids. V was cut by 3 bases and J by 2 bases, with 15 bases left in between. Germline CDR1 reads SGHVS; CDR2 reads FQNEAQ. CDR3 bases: TGTGCCAGCAGCTTGAGGTGGAAAGGGGTCACAGATACGCAGTATTTT. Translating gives CASSLRWKGVTDTQYF. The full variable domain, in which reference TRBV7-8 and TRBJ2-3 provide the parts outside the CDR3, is GAGVSQSPRYKVAKRGQDVALRCDPISGHVSLFWYQQALGQGPEFLTYFQNEAQLDKSGLPSDRFFAERPEGSVSTLKIQRTQQEDSAVYLCASSLRWKGVTDTQYFGPGTRLTVL.

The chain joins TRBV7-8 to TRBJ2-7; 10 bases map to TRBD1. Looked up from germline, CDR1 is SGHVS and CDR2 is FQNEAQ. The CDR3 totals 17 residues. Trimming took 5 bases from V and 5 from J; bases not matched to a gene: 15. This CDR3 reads CASSPRPWGQGRNEQYF. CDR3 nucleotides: TGTGCCAGCAGCCCCCGGCCCTGGGGACAGGGGAGAAACGAGCAGTACTTC.

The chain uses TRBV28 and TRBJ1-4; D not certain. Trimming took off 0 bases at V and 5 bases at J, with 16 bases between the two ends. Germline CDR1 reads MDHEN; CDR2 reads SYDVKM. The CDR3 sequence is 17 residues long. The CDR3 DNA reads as TGTGCCAGCAGTTTATGGTTACGGGAAAGGGAAAATGAAAAACTGTTTTTT. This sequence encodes CASSLWLRERENEKLFF.

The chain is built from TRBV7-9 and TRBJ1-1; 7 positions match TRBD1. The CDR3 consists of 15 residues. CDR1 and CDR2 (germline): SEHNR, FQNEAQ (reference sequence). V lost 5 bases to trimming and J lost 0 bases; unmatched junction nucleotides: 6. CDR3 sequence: CASSLRDRVNTEAFF. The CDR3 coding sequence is TGTGCCAGCAGCCTCCGGGACAGAGTGAACACTGAAGCTTTCTTT.

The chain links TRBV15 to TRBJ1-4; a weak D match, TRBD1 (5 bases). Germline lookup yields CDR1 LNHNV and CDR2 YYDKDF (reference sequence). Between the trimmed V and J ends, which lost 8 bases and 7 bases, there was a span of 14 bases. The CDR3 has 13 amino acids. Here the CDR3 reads CATPLGGSEKLFF. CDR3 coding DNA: TGTGCCACCCCCCTGGGGGGAAGTGAAAAACTGTTTTTT.

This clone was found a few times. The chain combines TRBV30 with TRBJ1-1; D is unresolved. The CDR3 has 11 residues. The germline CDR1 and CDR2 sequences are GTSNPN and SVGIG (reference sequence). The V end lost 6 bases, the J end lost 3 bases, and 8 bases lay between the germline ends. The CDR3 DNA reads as TGTGCCTGCACCAGAGACACTGAAGCTTTCTTT. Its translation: CACTRDTEAFF.

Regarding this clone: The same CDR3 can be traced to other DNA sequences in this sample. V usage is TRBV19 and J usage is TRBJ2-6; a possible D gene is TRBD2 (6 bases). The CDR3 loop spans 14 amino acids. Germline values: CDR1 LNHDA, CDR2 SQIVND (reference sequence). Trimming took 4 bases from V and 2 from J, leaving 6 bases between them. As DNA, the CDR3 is TGTGCCAGTAGTACGGGGGCTGGGGCCAACGTCCTGACTTTC. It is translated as CASSTGAGANVLTF.

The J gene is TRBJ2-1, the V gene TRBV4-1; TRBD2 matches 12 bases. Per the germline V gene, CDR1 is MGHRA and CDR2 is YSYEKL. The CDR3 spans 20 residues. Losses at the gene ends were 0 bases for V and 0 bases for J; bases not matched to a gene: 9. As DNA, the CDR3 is TGCGCCAGCAGCCAAGAACATCGACTAGCGGGAGTTCCCTCCTACAATGAGCAGTTCTTC. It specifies CASSQEHRLAGVPSYNEQFF.

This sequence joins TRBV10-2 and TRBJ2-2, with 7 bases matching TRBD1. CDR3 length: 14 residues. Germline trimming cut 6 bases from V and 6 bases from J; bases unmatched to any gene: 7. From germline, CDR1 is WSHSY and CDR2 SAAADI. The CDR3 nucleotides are TGCGCCAGCAGGACAGGGTATGTACCCGGGGAGCTGTTTTTT. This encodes CASRTGYVPGELFF.

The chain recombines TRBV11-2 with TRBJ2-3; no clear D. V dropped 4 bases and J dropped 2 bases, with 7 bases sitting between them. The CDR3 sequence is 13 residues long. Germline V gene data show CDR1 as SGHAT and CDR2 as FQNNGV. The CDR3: CASSWSFTDTQYF. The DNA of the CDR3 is TGTGCCAGCAGCTGGTCTTTCACAGATACGCAGTATTTT.

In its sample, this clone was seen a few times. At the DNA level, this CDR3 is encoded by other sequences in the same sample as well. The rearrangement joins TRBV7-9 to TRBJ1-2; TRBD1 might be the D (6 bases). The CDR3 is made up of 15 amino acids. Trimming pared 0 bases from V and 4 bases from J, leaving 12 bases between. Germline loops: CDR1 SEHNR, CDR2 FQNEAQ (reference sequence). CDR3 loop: CASSLAWGRGYGYTF. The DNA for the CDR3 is TGTGCCAGCAGCTTAGCGTGGGGCAGGGGCTATGGCTACACCTTC.

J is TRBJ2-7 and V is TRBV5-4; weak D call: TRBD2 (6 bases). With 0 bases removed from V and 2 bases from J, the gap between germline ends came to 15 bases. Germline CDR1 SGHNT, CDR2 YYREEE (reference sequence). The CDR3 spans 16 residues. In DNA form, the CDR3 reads TGTGCCAGCAGCTTGGCCGGGGGAGTTATGGCCTACGAGCAGTACTTC. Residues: CASSLAGGVMAYEQYF.

The CDR3 spells CASSPRDLQETQYF. DNA of the CDR3: TGTGCCAGCAGCCCAAGGGACTTACAAGAGACCCAGTACTTC. This chain joins TRBV9 and TRBJ2-5; perhaps TRBD2 as D (6 bases). Germline CDR1 is SGDLS and CDR2 is YYNGEE. The CDR3 runs 14 residues. With 4 bases removed from V and 2 bases from J, the gap between germline ends came to 12 bases. Drawing the rest from reference TRBV9 and TRBJ2-5, the complete variable domain is DSGVTQTPKHLITATGQRVTLRCSPRSGDLSVYWYQQSLDQGLQFLIQYYNGEERAKGNILERFSAQQFPDLHSELNLSSLELGDSALYFCASSPRDLQETQYFGPGTRLLVL.

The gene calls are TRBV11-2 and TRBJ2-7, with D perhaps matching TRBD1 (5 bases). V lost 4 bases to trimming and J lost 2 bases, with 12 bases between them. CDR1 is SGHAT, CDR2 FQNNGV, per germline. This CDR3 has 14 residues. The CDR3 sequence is CASSSRTPTYEQYF. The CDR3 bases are TGTGCCAGCAGCTCGCGGACACCGACCTACGAGCAGTACTTC. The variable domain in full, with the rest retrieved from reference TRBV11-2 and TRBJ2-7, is EAGVAQSPRYKIIEKRQSVAFWCNPISGHATLYWYQQILGQGPKLLIQFQNNGVVDDSQLPKDRFSAERLKGVDSTLKIQPAKLEDSAVYLCASSSRTPTYEQYFGPGTRLTVT.

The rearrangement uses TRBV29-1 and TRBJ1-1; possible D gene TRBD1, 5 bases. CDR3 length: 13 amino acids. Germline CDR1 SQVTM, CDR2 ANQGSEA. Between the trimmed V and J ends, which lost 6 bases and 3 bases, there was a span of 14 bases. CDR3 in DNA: TGCAGCGTCGTTTGGGGGAGGGACACTGAAGCTTTCTTT. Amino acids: CSVVWGRDTEAFF.

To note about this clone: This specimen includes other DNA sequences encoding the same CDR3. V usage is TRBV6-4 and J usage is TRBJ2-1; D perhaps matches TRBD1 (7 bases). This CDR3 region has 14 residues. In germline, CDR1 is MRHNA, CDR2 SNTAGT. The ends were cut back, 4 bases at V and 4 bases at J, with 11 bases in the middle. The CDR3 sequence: CASSAQGGYNEQFF. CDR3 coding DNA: TGTGCCAGCAGTGCCCAGGGGGGTTACAATGAGCAGTTCTTC.

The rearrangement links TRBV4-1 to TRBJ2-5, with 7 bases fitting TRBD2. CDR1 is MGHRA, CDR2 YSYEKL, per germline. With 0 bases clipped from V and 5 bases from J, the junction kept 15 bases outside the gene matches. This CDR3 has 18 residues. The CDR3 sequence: CASSQDGETGGLVETQYF. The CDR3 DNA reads TGCGCCAGCAGCCAAGATGGGGAAACGGGAGGTTTAGTGGAGACCCAGTACTTC.